Detailed here is one T cell receptor (beta chain). Its specific antigen is unknown. The record has no base qualities; no much larger clone is one base away. Reading the germline V gene (reference sequence) gives CDR1 MNHEY and CDR2 SMNVEV. V is pared back by 5 bases and J by 13 bases, with 20 bases lying between the germline termini. The CDR3 covers 13 residues, taking in both the cysteine and the phenylalanine. CDR3 DNA is the only sequence kept; it has 39 bases, read in frame from the first base. The trial excluded patients who had a history of autoimmune disease or who were on systemic immunosuppression. Peripheral blood for TCR sequencing was collected from all dose cohorts at baseline, on cycle 4 day 1, and on cycle 7 day 1. Samples were obtained from an open-label, multicenter, first-in-human phase I dose-escalation trial of ivuxolimab. Adults with locally advanced or metastatic melanoma, renal cell, hepatocellular, or head and neck squamous cell carcinoma were enrolled in the trial. CD4+ and CD8+ T cells were sorted separately from peripheral blood before TCR sequencing.

For sequencing of the TCRbeta CDR3 region, genomic DNA was extracted from the sorted cells. The immunoSEQ Assay was used for sequencing of TCRbeta CDR3 regions. In TCRdb, the immuneACCESS table is reduced to in-frame sequences with V and J assigned. These tables do not hold every clone; where another copy was compared, an unresolved V gene accounts for under half, and the others remain unexplained. A total of tens of thousands of clones appear in this sample, 65% to 90% of them only once. The ten largest clones take up roughly 0.75% of the sample. The record originates from a study of OX40 agonist ivuxolimab in advanced cancers. As for the study more broadly: Ivuxolimab, which targeted the costimulatory receptor OX40 (CD134), was an agonistic, fully human IgG2 monoclonal antibody. The monotherapy dose-escalation portion (N ≈ 50 patients) of the phase I ivuxolimab trial is reported in the paper. Of the approximately 54 dose-escalation patients, hepatocellular carcinoma was present in about 20, melanoma in approximately 15, renal cell carcinoma in 9 and head and neck cancer in 9. Partial responses occurred in three dose-escalation patients, of whom one had hepatocellular carcinoma and two had cutaneous melanoma. Patients were allowed to have had prior anti-PD-1, anti-PD-L1 or anti-CTLA-4 therapy, and 30% to 40% of the dose-escalation patients had been treated with checkpoint inhibitors. A male proportion of 75% to 85% and a mean age of about 60 years, ranging from 23 to 79, were recorded for the dose-escalation cohort. Peripheral TCRbeta sequencing aimed to test whether ivuxolimab altered TCR sequence diversity and caused clonal T-cell expansion. Intravenous ivuxolimab was administered to patients every 2 weeks at six dose levels: 0.01, 0.1, 0.3, 1.5, 3 and 10 mg/kg.

Here is what the overall study found, with its caveats: After ivuxolimab, CD8+ T cells had more expanded clones than CD4+ T cells on average. The antigen specificity of the clonally expanded peripheral T cells was not determined. Partial responders in the 0.1-3.0 mg/kg groups had among the lowest normalized peripheral clonal expansion, especially among CD8+ T cells. At doses of 0.1 to 3.0 mg/kg, clonal expansion of both CD4+ and CD8+ T cells in blood was seen between baseline and week 6. Low levels of normalized T-cell clonal expansion were also shown by some nonresponding patients.

This clonotype was sampled from an adult with an advanced solid tumor such as melanoma, head and neck, liver or kidney cancer. The rearranged segments are TRBV27 and TRBJ1-1; possibly the D gene is TRBD1, per 5 matching bases. This material consisted of CD4+ or CD8+ T cells sorted from blood, taken in a trial of the OX40 agonist ivuxolimab. CDR3 sequence: CASSTTPGRGVFF. The DNA sequence is given as TGTGCCAGCAGTACCACCCCCGGTAGGGGAGTTTTCTTT.